This TCR beta chain was sequenced in a study of cytomegalovirus exposure and HLA in healthy donors. In the study overall: An earlier analysis found 95 million to 140 million unique TCR beta sequences from around 180 million T cells.

The PCR made use of 60 Vbeta and 13 Jbeta primers. Generated by immunoSEQ multiplex PCR, the TCRdb table keeps only in-frame clones and is missing some. The table shows over 150,000 clones, with approximately 67% occurring only once. Donors showed nominal health when sampled, although they likely had unrecorded immune exposures. The CDR3 consists of 15 residues. Germline V lookup: CDR1 GTSNPN, CDR2 SVGIG (reference sequence). V was trimmed by 0 bases and J by 6 bases, leaving 15 bases between them. The sample holds a few counts of this clone. The sequencing input was PBMCs. This receptor was obtained from a young woman in good health and CMV-seropositive. V gene TRBV30 combines with J gene TRBJ2-1; possible D gene TRBD2, 6 bases. CDR3 amino acids: CAWSVRTNLGNEQFF. CDR3 DNA sequence: TGTGCCTGGAGTGTTCGGACTAACTTGGGCAATGAGCAGTTCTTC.